These 20 T cell receptor beta chains were sequenced from one sample in a study of cytomegalovirus exposure and HLA in healthy donors. Researchers ran the PCR with 60 Vbeta and 13 Jbeta primers. Method: immunoSEQ multiplex PCR; TCRdb's copy keeps in-frame clones and lacks some. This table holds 150,000 to 200,000 clones, over 75% found once. Sample: PBMCs. The receptors were sampled from a human donor in good health.

This chain uses TRBV7-9 with TRBJ2-5, with a possible D match to TRBD1 (5 bases). CDR1 is SEHNR and CDR2 is FQNEAQ in the germline V gene (reference sequence). The CDR3 has 14 amino acids. Trimming left V 2 bases short and J 3 bases short, with 10 bases between. CDR3: CASSLIQAKETQYF. DNA of the CDR3: TGTGCCAGCAGCTTAATACAGGCAAAAGAGACCCAGTACTTC.

The chain is built from TRBV7-9 and TRBJ2-7; maybe TRBD1 (6 bases). Germline CDR1 SEHNR, CDR2 FQNEAQ (reference sequence). The CDR3 spans 13 residues. V was shortened by 1 base and J by 4 bases, with 8 bases between the two germline ends. CDR3 nucleotide sequence: TGTGCCAGCAGCTTAGACACAGGGTACGAGCAGTACTTC. It specifies CASSLDTGYEQYF.

V usage is TRBV7-6 and J usage is TRBJ1-6; 8 bases line up with TRBD1. The V segment lost 5 bases and the J segment 0 bases; nucleotides outside the gene matches: 3. The CDR3 sequence is 16 residues long. The germline V gene encodes CDR1 SGHVS and CDR2 FNYEAQ. CDR3 DNA sequence: TGTGCCAGCAGCCGGACAGGGAGCTCCTATAATTCACCCCTCCACTTT. This sequence encodes CASSRTGSSYNSPLHF.

The rearrangement joins TRBV7-8 to TRBJ2-7; D gene uncertain. V lost 3 bases and J 2 bases, leaving 8 bases between the germline ends. From germline, CDR1 is SGHVS and CDR2 FQNEAQ. The length of the CDR3 is 13 residues. In DNA form, the CDR3 reads TGTGCCAGCAGCTTTTACAGAACCTACGAGCAGTACTTC. Its translation: CASSFYRTYEQYF.

The chain joins TRBV5-6 to TRBJ1-2; maybe TRBD1 (6 bases). Trimming cost V 0 bases and J 7 bases, with 10 bases left between them. Germline V gene data show CDR1 as SGHDT and CDR2 as YYEEEE. This CDR3 is built from 13 residues. CDR3 amino acids: CASSLDRDGGYTF. CDR3 DNA: TGTGCCAGCAGCTTGGACAGGGACGGTGGCTACACCTTC. Variable domain in full (rest from reference TRBV5-6 and TRBJ1-2): DAGVTQSPTHLIKTRGQQVTLRCSPKSGHDTVSWYQQALGQGPQFIFQYYEEEERQRGNFPDRFSGHQFPNYSSELNVNALLLGDSALYLCASSLDRDGGYTFGSGTRLTVV.

J is TRBJ1-2 and V is TRBV2, with TRBD1 matching over 11 bases. The trim removed 5 bases at V and 3 bases at J, leaving 5 bases unmatched. CDR3 length: 15 residues. Germline CDR1 and CDR2: SNHLY and FYNNEI. The CDR3 loop is CASSRTGGADYGYTF. The CDR3 nucleotides read TGTGCCAGCAGTCGGACAGGGGGCGCCGACTATGGCTACACCTTC.

This chain links TRBV29-1 with TRBJ1-5; maybe TRBD1 (5 bases). Trimming cost V 6 bases and J 1 base, with 7 bases left between them. The CDR3 is 12 amino acids. Germline V gives CDR1 SQVTM, CDR2 ANQGSEA. The CDR3 DNA sequence: TGCAGCGTCAAGGGGAGCAATCAGCCCCAGCATTTT. This translates into CSVKGSNQPQHF.

J is TRBJ1-2 and V is TRBV5-1, with 7 bases lining up with TRBD1. The V and J ends lost 3 bases and 3 bases, in that order; junction bases with no gene match: 11. This CDR3 is built from 16 residues. CDR1 is SGHRS and CDR2 is YFSETQ in the germline V gene. The DNA for the CDR3 is TGCGCCAGCAGCTCAGTGACAGGGAGAATTGACTATGGCTACACCTTC. Translating gives CASSSVTGRIDYGYTF.

This sequence joins TRBV2 and TRBJ2-7; 9 nucleotides line up with TRBD1. CDR1 and CDR2 (germline): SNHLY, FYNNEI. After removal of 4 bases from V and 2 bases from J, the junction contained 3 bases not matched to a gene. The CDR3 contains 14 residues. The CDR3 nucleotides read TGTGCCAGCAGTGGAGGGACAGGGCCCTACGAGCAGTACTTC. Amino acid sequence: CASSGGTGPYEQYF.

This rearrangement joins TRBV10-3 to TRBJ2-3; D may be TRBD1 (6 bases). Deletions cut 7 bases from V and 5 bases from J, with 19 bases between. This CDR3 is built from 15 residues. CDR1 and CDR2 (germline): ENHRY, SYGVKD. Written as DNA, the CDR3 is TGTGCCATCAAGGTAAAGGACCGAGGGGGAGATACGCAGTATTTT. It yields the protein CAIKVKDRGGDTQYF.

The gene calls are TRBV6-1 and TRBJ2-5; tentatively, D is TRBD2 (5 bases). The CDR3 is 11 amino acids. Germline CDR1 is MNHNS and CDR2 is SASEGT. V was trimmed by 2 bases and J by 11 bases, leaving 9 bases between them. This CDR3 reads CASSETWEQYF. In DNA, the CDR3 is TGTGCCAGCAGTGAAACCTGGGAGCAGTACTTC.

The V gene is TRBV27, the J gene TRBJ2-6; 10 nucleotides match TRBD2. V shed 4 bases, J shed 0 bases, and the junction held 9 bases outside the gene matches. Germline lookup yields CDR1 MNHEY and CDR2 SMNVEV (reference sequence). The CDR3 has 19 residues. CDR3 in DNA: TGTGCCAGCAGTTCCTTTTTAGCGGGGGGCTTCTCTGGGGCCAACGTCCTGACTTTC. It encodes CASSSFLAGGFSGANVLTF.

V gene TRBV28 combines with J gene TRBJ1-4; tentatively, D is TRBD1 (5 bases). CDR3 size: 16 residues. V lost 3 bases and J 5 bases, leaving 16 bases between the germline ends. In germline, CDR1 is MDHEN, CDR2 SYDVKM. The CDR3 bases are TGTGCCAGCAGTTTTAGGCGCGGACAAACAAATGAAAAACTGTTTTTT. This gives the protein CASSFRRGQTNEKLFF.

This clone was seen once. V is TRBV5-6 and J is TRBJ2-7; possible D gene TRBD1, 5 bases. This CDR3 region has 13 residues. Germline assignment: CDR1 SGHDT and CDR2 YYEEEE. The V gene lost 1 base and the J gene lost 5 bases, with 10 bases spanning the gap. The CDR3 region is CASSLRGVDEQYF. Written as DNA, the CDR3 is TGTGCCAGCAGCTTGAGGGGTGTCGACGAGCAGTACTTC.

The sample holds one count of this clone. CDR3 sequence (DNA): TGTGCCAGCAGCGTAGGAAAGGGGGCGGTCGACGAGCAGTACTTC. Protein sequence: CASSVGKGAVDEQYF. The chain links TRBV9 to TRBJ2-7; TRBD1 matches 7 bases. Trimming at V came to 0 bases and at J to 5 bases, leaving 8 bases not matched to a gene. This CDR3 spans 15 amino acids. The germline V gene has CDR1 SGDLS and CDR2 YYNGEE.

V and J are TRBV5-1 and TRBJ1-2; D not resolved. Deletions cut 0 bases from V and 6 bases from J, with 15 bases between. This CDR3 contains 15 residues. In germline, CDR1 is SGHRS, CDR2 YFSETQ. The CDR3 coding sequence is TGCGCCAGCAGCTTGGAGGTTGGATCGGCGGATGGCTACACCTTC. Translation: CASSLEVGSADGYTF.

This sequence joins TRBV9 and TRBJ2-1; tentative D call: TRBD2 (5 bases). Trimming cost V 3 bases and J 6 bases, with 7 bases left between them. This CDR3 contains 12 residues. The germline V gene encodes CDR1 SGDLS and CDR2 YYNGEE. CDR3 residues: CASSGEFNEQFF. Written as DNA, the CDR3 is TGTGCCAGCAGCGGGGAGTTCAATGAGCAGTTCTTC.

The V call is TRBV18, the J call TRBJ1-1; 9 positions agree with TRBD1. This CDR3 spans 14 amino acids. With V trimmed by 2 bases and J by 7 bases, 5 bases remained unmatched. Germline V CDR1 and CDR2: KGHSH, LQKENI. In DNA, the CDR3 is TGTGCCAGCTCACCAAACAGGGGGCATATTGAAGCTTTCTTT. It yields the protein CASSPNRGHIEAFF.

V and J are TRBV13 and TRBJ2-5; 11 bases match TRBD2. Germline-derived CDR1 and CDR2 are PRHDT and FYEKMQ (reference sequence). The CDR3 has 15 amino acids. The trim removed 5 bases at V and 4 bases at J, leaving 6 bases unmatched. CDR3 protein: CASSRIAGGIETQYF. Here the CDR3 DNA reads TGTGCCAGCAGCAGAATAGCGGGGGGGATAGAGACCCAGTACTTC.

This chain links TRBV10-1 with TRBJ1-2; TRBD1 matches 8 bases. This CDR3 spans 13 amino acids. V was pared by 6 bases and J by 5 bases, with 5 bases of the junction left unmatched. Germline lookup yields CDR1 WNHNN and CDR2 SYGVQD (reference sequence). The CDR3 region has the DNA TGCGCCAGCAGCGCAGGGACAGGATATGGCTACACCTTC. Encoded protein: CASSAGTGYGYTF.